This entry concerns a single T cell receptor (beta chain). Its antigen remains unidentified. This PCR relied on a set of 60 Vbeta primers and 13 Jbeta primers. The method was immunoSEQ multiplex PCR; TCRdb's version includes in-frame clones alone and lacks a portion of them. The data contain about 87,000 clones, about 8% of them singletons. The record originates from a study of cytomegalovirus exposure and HLA in healthy donors. Donors showed nominal health when sampled, although they likely had unrecorded immune exposures. Study-wide results and caveats: An assumption of roughly uniform sequencing depth across donors underlay the presence/absence analyses. In a later analysis, parvovirus B19, influenza, CMV and Epstein-Barr virus appeared linked to several top co-occurrence clusters.

Sequencing was performed on PBMCs. This clonotype was obtained from a man in his forties or fifties in good health and CMV-seronegative.

CDR3 in amino acids: CASGTGGVETQYF. CDR3 DNA: TGTGCCAGCGGCACAGGGGGGGTAGAGACCCAGTACTTC. The V gene is TRBV7-2, the J gene TRBJ2-5, with a possible D match to TRBD1 (8 bases). V was shortened by 8 bases and J by 4 bases, with 14 bases between the two germline ends. The CDR3 extends over 13 amino acids. The germline V gene has CDR1 SGHTA and CDR2 FQGNSA.